This T cell receptor (beta chain) was sequenced during a study of naive and memory T cell subsets (dated by TCRdb to 2016 to 2017). For the wider study: The figure summarizing the skin biopsy and whole blood samples listed 10 or so blood donors, 7 tuberculin skin test biopsies and 3 saline control biopsies. Skin biopsies were taken from tuberculin skin test sites or from saline-injected control sites and were processed for RNA extraction as described before. PCR2 was typically a SYBR Green qPCR stopped at a set threshold; low-input samples could instead use end-point PCR (around 6 cycles). Results and caveats for the whole study, not just this receptor: The RNA-based method was acknowledged as potentially sensitive to TCR transcript changes with T cell activation and differentiation. TCR sequences were reportedly obtained from both types of skin biopsy, with many more TCRs found at tuberculin skin test sites. Higher TCR numbers at tuberculin skin test sites were interpreted as T cell infiltration of a delayed type IV hypersensitivity reaction. Skin biopsy collection and RNA processing details were not given in the paper but referenced to earlier studies.

V and J are truncated by 4 bases and 7 bases respectively, leaving an intervening sequence of 14 bases. The germline V gene supplies CDR1 SGHDT and CDR2 YYEEEE. Measured from the cysteine to the phenylalanine, the CDR3 is 13 residues long. The kept DNA is CDR3 alone, 39 bases in frame from the first base. Preparation of the library involved UMI-ligation and nested PCR. TCR RNA was reverse transcribed with SuperScript IV using alpha and beta constant region primers for the blood and skin samples. The ligated cDNA was amplified in four rounds of PCR with nested alpha and beta constant region primers together with the SP2 primer. An oligonucleotide carrying the Illumina SP2 primer and a UMI was ligated to the cDNA 3' end using T4 RNA ligase 1. The 12-nucleotide UMI was composed of two random hexamers separated by an eight-base spacer, which was included to prevent hairpin formation. From the second PCR onward, the TCR alpha and beta chain libraries were handled separately, and dual indexing was used for multiplexing. After pooling, the indexed libraries were analyzed by capillary electrophoresis and sequenced on either an Illumina MiSeq or NextSeq. Libraries were spiked with PhiX DNA at about 4.5-7.5% so that base diversity was increased and cluster recognition was improved. In the paper's pipeline: Demultiplexor took UMIs from read 2, joined the UMIs to the TCR sequence from read 1, and separated reads according to sample indices. V and J genes and V-J junctions were identified by Decombinator, and each TCR was assigned a five-part identifier that included V and J deletions. Collapsinator relied on UMIs to correct both sequencing errors and PCR amplification heterogeneity, producing a UMI-based abundance for each TCR. CDR3Translator turned identifiers into nucleotide sequence, translated the nucleotide sequence into amino acids, and pulled out CDR3 regions based on terminal motifs. After normalization to the amount of input RNA, the error-corrected alpha and beta TCR counts from blood and from skin were compared. TCRdb passed the public sequencing reads through fastp at Q25 and MiXCR, retaining productive beta sequences. Rows merge per CDR3 protein into single entries with the most common DNA and genes. TCRdb, not the authors, supplied the V and J calls. The sample includes about 20,000 distinct CDR3 sequences, with 8% to 10% observed a single time. Under 7.5% of the sample is held by the ten biggest clonotypes.

This clonotype has only a few counts. No cognate antigen has been identified for it. No base quality information exists; no much larger clone differs at one position. The sample's treatment or condition label is to be understood as: skin biopsy from PPD injection site in Mantoux-positive individual. Before reverse transcription, total RNA that had not been cell sorted was treated with RQ1 DNase, with a target input of roughly 1 to 1,100 ng. Using 3' ligation of a UMI-containing oligonucleotide to TCR cDNA, the study laid out a robust and sensitive protocol to amplify, sequence and analyze TCRs. The tuberculin skin test biopsies were taken from PPD-injected sites in individuals who had a positive Mantoux test. To check how robust the pipeline was in samples where T cells make up a minority population, libraries were built from skin biopsies and whole blood.

The sequencing here drew on skin, taken from a tuberculin skin test site. This TCR was recovered from an adult in good health. The rearranged chain carries TRBV5-6 and TRBJ1-1; the D gene is possibly TRBD1, with 5 bases matching. The DNA sequence is as follows: TGTGCCAGCAGCCCGGGACCGACGAATGAAGCTTTCTTT. Translation gives CASSPGPTNEAFF.